The 15 T cell receptor beta chains below all came from one sample that was sequenced in a study of graft-versus-host responses after intestinal transplantation. Antigen specificity for these receptors is unknown. Sequenced by immunoSEQ multiplex PCR; TCRdb stores in-frame clones only, minus some. Of 35,000 to 50,000 clones detected, roughly 95% appear once; the ten largest clones hold more than 0.2%. The source was unstimulated CD8+ T cells sorted from spleen or lymph node cells, collected before transplant. The receptors derive from a human donor who was the organ donor for an intestinal transplant.

This clone was detected once. The chain joins TRBV27 to TRBJ2-1, with 8 bases that match TRBD2. Looked up from germline, CDR1 is MNHEY and CDR2 is SMNVEV (reference sequence). CDR3 length: 14 residues. V lost 7 bases and J lost 8; bases outside the gene matches: 10. The CDR3 DNA reads TGTGCCAGCATCGCGGGGGGCGCTCCGTATGAGCAGTTCTTC. Its translation is CASIAGGAPYEQFF.

The V and J genes are TRBV4-1 and TRBJ2-7; 11 bases agree with TRBD1. Losses at the gene ends were 3 bases for V and 7 bases for J; bases not matched to a gene: 8. This CDR3 region has 15 residues. The V gene's germline CDR1 is MGHRA and CDR2 YSYEKL. CDR3 DNA sequence: TGCGCCAGCAGCCACGGGACAGGGGGACCGGAGGAGCAGTACTTC. Residues: CASSHGTGGPEEQYF.

V and J are TRBV11-2 and TRBJ2-4; the D is unclear. The CDR3 runs to 15 residues. Per the germline V gene, CDR1 is SGHAT and CDR2 is FQNNGV. V was trimmed by 7 bases and J by 0 bases, leaving 13 bases between them. CDR3 amino acids: CASNPLWPAKNIQYF. The CDR3 DNA follows: TGTGCCAGCAACCCCCTCTGGCCAGCCAAAAACATTCAGTACTTC.

The CDR3 loop reads CASIKGPSGGATDTQYF. The CDR3 DNA follows: TGTGCCAGCATCAAAGGGCCTAGCGGGGGGGCCACAGATACGCAGTATTTT. The genes are TRBV2 and TRBJ2-3; 12 nucleotides align to TRBD2. Germline lookup yields CDR1 SNHLY and CDR2 FYNNEI. J gave up 2 bases and V 7 bases, and 10 bases lay outside the gene matches. The CDR3 contains 17 residues.

This chain uses TRBV29-1 with TRBJ1-1; D perhaps matches TRBD1 (5 bases). The length of the CDR3 is 11 residues. The V gene's germline CDR1 is SQVTM and CDR2 ANQGSEA. Trimming removed 3 bases from V and 5 bases from J, with 7 bases in between. Here the CDR3 DNA reads TGCAGCGTTGAGGGGGGGACTGAAGCTTTCTTT. Translation gives CSVEGGTEAFF.

The chain combines TRBV21-1 with TRBJ1-1; the table's D call TRBD1 went unverified against the DNA. TRBV21-1 is given as a pseudogene. The CDR3 runs to 13 residues. In nucleotides, the CDR3 is TGTGCCAGCACCCCGACAGGGAACACTGAAGCTTTCTTT. Amino acids: CASTPTGNTEAFF.

The chain joins TRBV4-3 to TRBJ2-5; TRBD2 matches 7 bases. The CDR3 is 15 residues long. V lost 0 bases and J lost 6; bases outside the gene matches: 7. CDR1 and CDR2 from the germline V gene are LGHNA and YSLEER. Here the CDR3 DNA reads TGCGCCAGCAGCCAAGAAAGGGACTATTCAAAGACCCAGTACTTC. It encodes CASSQERDYSKTQYF.

This sequence joins TRBV4-1 and TRBJ1-1; D is ambiguous. The V and J ends lost 0 bases and 5 bases respectively, with 7 bases between them. The germline V gene has CDR1 MGHRA and CDR2 YSYEKL. There are 13 residues in the CDR3. CDR3 sequence: CASSQESRTEAFF. The DNA of the CDR3 is TGCGCCAGCAGCCAAGAAAGTCGGACTGAAGCTTTCTTT.

This chain's CDR3 is CASSLSGQGRDEQFF. CDR3 in DNA: TGTGCCAGCAGTTTATCGGGACAGGGTCGAGATGAGCAGTTCTTC. The V and J genes are TRBV27 and TRBJ2-1; 9 bases fit TRBD1. The junction had 5 bases not matched to a gene; V was cut back by 0 bases and J by 8 bases. Germline lookup yields CDR1 MNHEY and CDR2 SMNVEV (reference sequence). This CDR3 region has 15 residues.

The rearrangement uses TRBV10-2 and TRBJ1-6; D may be TRBD1 (5 bases). V dropped 2 bases and J dropped 4 bases, with 18 bases sitting between them. The CDR3 totals 18 residues. Germline V lookup: CDR1 WSHSY, CDR2 SAAADI. The CDR3 loop reads CASSEGEGRRYYNSPLHF. CDR3 DNA: TGCGCCAGCAGTGAGGGGGAGGGACGGCGATATTATAATTCACCCCTCCACTTT.

Only one count was recorded for this clone. The V call is TRBV7-9, the J call TRBJ2-1; TRBD2 aligns across 10 bases. The CDR3 is made up of 15 amino acids. V shed 5 bases and J 5 bases; nucleotides not matched to a gene: 6. The V gene's germline CDR1 is SEHNR and CDR2 FQNEAQ (reference sequence). The CDR3 DNA follows: TGTGCCAGCAGCCGAGTAGCGGGGGGTAACAATGAGCAGTTCTTC. Translation: CASSRVAGGNNEQFF.

The CDR3 DNA is TGTGCCAGCAGCTTAGGAGGGGTAGCTGAAGCTTTCTTT. The encoded protein is CASSLGGVAEAFF. The chain recombines TRBV7-9 with TRBJ1-1; perhaps TRBD1 as D (5 bases). V dropped 1 base and J dropped 6 bases, with 9 bases sitting between them. Per the germline V gene, CDR1 is SEHNR and CDR2 is FQNEAQ (reference sequence). This CDR3 has 13 amino acids. The full variable domain, with the rest looked up from reference TRBV7-9 and TRBJ1-1, is DTGVSQNPRHKITKRGQNVTFRCDPISEHNRLYWYRQTLGQGPEFLTYFQNEAQLEKSRLLSDRFSAERPKGSFSTLEIQRTEQGDSAMYLCASSLGGVAEAFFGQGTRLTVV.

This clone is a singleton in its sample. The chain employs TRBV4-3 and TRBJ1-1; 7 bases line up with TRBD1. The length of the CDR3 is 15 residues. The J segment lost 3 bases and the V segment lost 0 bases, leaving 4 bases of the junction unmatched. In germline, CDR1 is LGHNA, CDR2 YSLEER. This CDR3 reads CASSQDGTEDTEAFF. The CDR3 region has the DNA TGCGCCAGCAGCCAAGATGGGACAGAGGACACTGAAGCTTTCTTT.

The chain has TRBV27 and TRBJ2-1; tentatively, D is TRBD1 (6 bases). This CDR3 region has 14 residues. CDR1 MNHEY and CDR2 SMNVEV come from the germline V gene (reference sequence). Trimming cost V 5 bases and J 6 bases, with 14 bases left between them. CDR3 residues: CASSAGAGGNEQFF. For the CDR3, the DNA is TGTGCCAGCAGTGCAGGGGCGGGTGGCAATGAGCAGTTCTTC.

The rearrangement uses TRBV6-5 and TRBJ1-4; D gene unclear. CDR1 and CDR2 (germline): MNHEY, SVGAGI. V was shortened by 5 bases and J by 6 bases, with 13 bases between the two germline ends. CDR3 size: 14 residues. The CDR3 coding sequence is TGTGCCAGCAGTGAACCGCGGGAAGATGAAAAACTGTTTTTT. Its protein product is CASSEPREDEKLFF.